The source of this T cell receptor (beta chain) is a study of graft-versus-host responses after intestinal transplantation. Study-wide context: Every transplant recipient was induced with anti-thymocyte globulin, then maintained on tacrolimus and steroids for two to four years.

Measured with immunoSEQ multiplex PCR; TCRdb has only the in-frame clones, and not every one. The table includes some 8,200 clones, 85% to 95% detected once. Trimming shortened V by 5 bases and J by 5 bases, and 17 bases separated the two germline ends. The CDR3 runs 14 residues. Per the germline V gene, CDR1 is SQVTM and CDR2 is ANQGSEA. As regards this clone: Its antigen is as yet unknown.

General observations from the study: Early declines in HvG clones that occurred post-transplant were associated with peak circulating GvH clone levels.

This TCR was recovered from a human patient who received an intestinal transplant, so some T cells may come from the graft donor. V is TRBV29-1 and J is TRBJ2-3; weak D call: TRBD2 (5 bases). The starting material was PBMCs, obtained 30 to 31 days after intestinal transplant. The CDR3 here is CSVRGIGNRDTQYF. Written as DNA, the CDR3 is TGCAGCGTTCGAGGGATTGGAAATAGAGATACGCAGTATTTT.